These 4 T cell receptor beta chains were all obtained from the same sample, sequenced in a study of control samples from healthy donors and cancer patients. Produced via immunoSEQ multiplex PCR; TCRdb's table is partial and in-frame only. Of 100,000 to 150,000 clones in the sample, around 87% are singletons; the top ten hold over 7.5%. The sequenced sample consisted of blood. These receptors came from a man in his forties in good health.

In the case of this clone: Additional DNA sequences in this sample encode the identical CDR3. J is TRBJ1-1 and V is TRBV7-3, with TRBD1 matching 8 bases. V was pared by 5 bases and J by 3 bases, with 5 bases of the junction left unmatched. This CDR3 region has 14 residues. Germline V CDR1 and CDR2: SGHTA, FQGTGA. CDR3 nucleotides: TGTGCCAGCAGCCTAGGACAGGGCCACACTGAAGCTTTCTTT. Translated, it gives CASSLGQGHTEAFF.

The chain employs TRBV3-1 (or the pseudogene TRBV3-2) and TRBJ1-1; 9 nucleotides align to TRBD1. V gave up 3 bases and J gave up 7 bases; unmatched junction bases: 6. The CDR3 runs 14 residues. Looked up from germline, CDR1 is LGHDT and CDR2 is YNNKEL (reference sequence). The CDR3 nucleotides read TGTGCCAGCAGCCAGAGGACAGGGGAGGTTGAAGCTTTCTTT. Protein: CASSQRTGEVEAFF.

CDR3 sequence (DNA): TGCAGCGTTGAAAGGGCGGAAGCTTTCTTT. Its translation is CSVERAEAFF. This chain links TRBV29-1 with TRBJ1-1, with D uncertain. The CDR3 contains 10 residues. Germline V CDR1 and CDR2: SQVTM, ANQGSEA. V was pared by 2 bases and J by 8 bases, with 6 bases between.

The CDR3 is CASSLGPAEAFF. DNA for the CDR3: TGTGCCAGCAGCTTAGGACCCGCGGAAGCTTTCTTT. The gene calls are TRBV7-6 and TRBJ1-1; D call uncertain. Trimming stripped 1 base from V and 8 bases from J, with 8 bases between. The V gene's germline CDR1 is SGHVS and CDR2 FNYEAQ. The CDR3 is made up of 12 amino acids.